This T cell receptor (beta chain) was documented in a study of metastatic and nonmetastatic thyroid tumors. Through MiXCR, TCRdb re-clonotyped the PCR reads. The data contain 13,000 or so clones, 29% of them singletons. No treatment of any kind had been given to any patient before thyroid surgery. The CDR3 length is 13 residues. The trim removed 10 bases at V and 2 bases at J, leaving 7 bases unmatched. Germline values: CDR1 LNHDA, CDR2 SQIVND (reference sequence). The source of this sequence is a female donor with papillary thyroid cancer or a benign thyroid nodule (not recorded which). Some clones in this sample may be carry-over from other donors' samples. The V call is TRBV19, the J call TRBJ2-5; TRBD1 agrees at 7 bases. The sequenced sample was blood. The CDR3 reads CATRDSTQETQYF. The DNA for the CDR3 is TGTGCCACTCGGGACAGCACACAAGAGACCCAGTACTTC.